Included here is one T cell receptor beta chain sequence, with context. Peripheral blood, roughly 11 milliliters per donor, was collected. The data originate from a study of blood T cells in healthy people across ages. V lost 5 bases and J 3 bases, leaving 28 bases between the germline ends. This CDR3 contains 19 residues. Germline assignment: CDR1 LGHDT and CDR2 YNNKEL (reference sequence). A second PCR, run for about 6 to 12 cycles, used a sample-barcoded 5' primer plus a J-beta primer mix. In TCRdb, the 5' RACE reads were re-called with MiXCR into one record per CDR3 protein. Seen here are over 1,500,000 distinct CDR3 sequences, approximately 50% observed once, and the top ten hold approximately 2%.

The receptor was isolated from a woman aged 40 to 55 in good health. The J gene is TRBJ1-2, the V gene TRBV3-1; possibly TRBD1 for D (6 bases). Sample: blood. The CDR3 DNA reads as TGTGCCAGCAGCTCCTACCCTCGGGCAGGGGACCCGGGAGACTATGGCTACACCTTC. It encodes CASSSYPRAGDPGDYGYTF.